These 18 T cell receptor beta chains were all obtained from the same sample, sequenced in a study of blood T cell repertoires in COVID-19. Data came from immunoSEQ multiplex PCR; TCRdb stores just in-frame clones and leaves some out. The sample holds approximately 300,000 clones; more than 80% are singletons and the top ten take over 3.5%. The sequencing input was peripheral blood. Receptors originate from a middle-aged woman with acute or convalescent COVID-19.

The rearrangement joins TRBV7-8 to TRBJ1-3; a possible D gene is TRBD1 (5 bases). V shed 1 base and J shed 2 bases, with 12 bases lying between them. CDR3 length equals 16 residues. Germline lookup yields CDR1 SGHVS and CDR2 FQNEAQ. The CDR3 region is CASSLGGEGAGNTIYF. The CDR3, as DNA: TGTGCCAGCAGCTTAGGGGGGGAAGGGGCTGGAAACACCATATATTTT.

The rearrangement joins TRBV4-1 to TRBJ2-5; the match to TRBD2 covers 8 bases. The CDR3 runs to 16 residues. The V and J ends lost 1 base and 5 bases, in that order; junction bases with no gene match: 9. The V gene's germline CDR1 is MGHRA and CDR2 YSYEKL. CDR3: CASSQGEGGGRETQYF. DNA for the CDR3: TGCGCCAGCAGCCAAGGTGAAGGCGGGGGGAGGGAGACCCAGTACTTC.

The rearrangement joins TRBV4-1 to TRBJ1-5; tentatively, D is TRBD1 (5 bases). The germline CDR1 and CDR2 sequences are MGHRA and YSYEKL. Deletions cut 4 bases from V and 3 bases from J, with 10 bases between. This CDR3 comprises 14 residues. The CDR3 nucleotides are TGCGCCAGCAGCCGCGGGGGGAACAATCAGCCCCAGCATTTT. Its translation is CASSRGGNNQPQHF.

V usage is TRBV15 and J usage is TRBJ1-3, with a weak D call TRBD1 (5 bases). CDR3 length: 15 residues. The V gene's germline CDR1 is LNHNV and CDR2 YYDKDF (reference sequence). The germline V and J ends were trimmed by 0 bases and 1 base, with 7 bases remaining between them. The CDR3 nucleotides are TGTGCCACCAGCAGAGACGGGGGATCTGGAAACACCATATATTTT. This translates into CATSRDGGSGNTIYF. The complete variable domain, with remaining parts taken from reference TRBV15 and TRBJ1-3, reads DAMVIQNPRYQVTQFGKPVTLSCSQTLNHNVMYWYQQKSSQAPKLLFHYYDKDFNNEADTPDNFQSRRPNTSFCFLDIRSPGLGDTAMYLCATSRDGGSGNTIYFGEGSWLTVV.

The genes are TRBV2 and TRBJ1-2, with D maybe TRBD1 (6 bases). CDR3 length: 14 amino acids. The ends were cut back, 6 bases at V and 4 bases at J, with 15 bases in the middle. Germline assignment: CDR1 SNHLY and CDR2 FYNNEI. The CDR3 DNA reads TGTGCCAGCAGCCCCGGCGGGGGCGGCTATGGCTACACCTTC. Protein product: CASSPGGGGYGYTF.

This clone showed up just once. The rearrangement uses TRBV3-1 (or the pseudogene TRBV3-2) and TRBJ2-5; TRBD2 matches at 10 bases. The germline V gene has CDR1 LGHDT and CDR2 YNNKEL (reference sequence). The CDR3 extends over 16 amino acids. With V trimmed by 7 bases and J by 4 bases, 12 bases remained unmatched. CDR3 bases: TGTGCCAGCACCGAAGCACAGCGGGGGGGCCTAGAGACCCAGTACTTC. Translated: CASTEAQRGGLETQYF.

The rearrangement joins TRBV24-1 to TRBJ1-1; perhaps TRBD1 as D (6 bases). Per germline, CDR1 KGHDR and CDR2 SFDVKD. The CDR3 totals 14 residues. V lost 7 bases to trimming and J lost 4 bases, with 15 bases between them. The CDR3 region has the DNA TGTGCCACCAGGTCAACAGGGCCGGGCACTGAAGCTTTCTTT. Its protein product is CATRSTGPGTEAFF.

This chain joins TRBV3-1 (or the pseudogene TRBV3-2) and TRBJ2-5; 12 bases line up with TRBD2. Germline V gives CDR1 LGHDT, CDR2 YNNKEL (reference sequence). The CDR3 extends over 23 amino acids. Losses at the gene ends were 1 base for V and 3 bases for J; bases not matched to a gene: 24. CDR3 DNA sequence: TGTGCCAGCAGCCAAGTAGGGGTGATTCTCCCGGGACTAGCGGGTCCCGGCAAAGAGACCCAGTACTTC. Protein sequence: CASSQVGVILPGLAGPGKETQYF.

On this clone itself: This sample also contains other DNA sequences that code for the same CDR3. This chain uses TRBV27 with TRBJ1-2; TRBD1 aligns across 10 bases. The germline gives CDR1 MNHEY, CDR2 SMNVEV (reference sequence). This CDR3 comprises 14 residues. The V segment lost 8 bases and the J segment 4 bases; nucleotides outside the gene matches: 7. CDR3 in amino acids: CASRRTGGGYGYTF. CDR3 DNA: TGTGCCAGCCGGCGGACAGGGGGAGGCTATGGCTACACCTTC.

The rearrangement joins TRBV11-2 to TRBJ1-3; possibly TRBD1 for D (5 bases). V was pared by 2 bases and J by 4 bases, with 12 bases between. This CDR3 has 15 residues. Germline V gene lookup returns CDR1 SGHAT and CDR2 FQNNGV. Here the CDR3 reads CASSLRGTAGNTIYF. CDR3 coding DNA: TGTGCCAGCAGCTTAAGGGGAACAGCCGGAAACACCATATATTTT.

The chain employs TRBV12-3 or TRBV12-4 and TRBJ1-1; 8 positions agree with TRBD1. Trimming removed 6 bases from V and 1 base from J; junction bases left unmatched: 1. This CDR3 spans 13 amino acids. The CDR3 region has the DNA TGTGCCAGCAGCGGACAGGGGAACACTGAAGCTTTCTTT. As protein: CASSGQGNTEAFF.

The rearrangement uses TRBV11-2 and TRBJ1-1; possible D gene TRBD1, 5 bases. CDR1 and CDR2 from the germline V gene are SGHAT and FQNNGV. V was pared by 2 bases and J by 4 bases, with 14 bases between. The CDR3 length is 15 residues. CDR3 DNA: TGTGCCAGCAGCTTATTCCGACGACAGTCCACTGAAGCTTTCTTT. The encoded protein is CASSLFRRQSTEAFF.

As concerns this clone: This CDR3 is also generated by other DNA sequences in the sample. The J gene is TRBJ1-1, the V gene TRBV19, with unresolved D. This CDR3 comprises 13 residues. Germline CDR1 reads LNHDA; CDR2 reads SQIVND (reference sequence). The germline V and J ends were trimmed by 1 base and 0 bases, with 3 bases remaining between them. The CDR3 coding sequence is TGTGCCAGTAGTATAGGTATGAACACTGAAGCTTTCTTT. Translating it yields CASSIGMNTEAFF.

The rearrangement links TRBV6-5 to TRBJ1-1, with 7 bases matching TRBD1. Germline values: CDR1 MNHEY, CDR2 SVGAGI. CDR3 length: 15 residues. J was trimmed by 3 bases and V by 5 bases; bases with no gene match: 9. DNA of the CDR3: TGTGCCAGCAGTAACAACAGGGGAACCTACACTGAAGCTTTCTTT. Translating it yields CASSNNRGTYTEAFF.

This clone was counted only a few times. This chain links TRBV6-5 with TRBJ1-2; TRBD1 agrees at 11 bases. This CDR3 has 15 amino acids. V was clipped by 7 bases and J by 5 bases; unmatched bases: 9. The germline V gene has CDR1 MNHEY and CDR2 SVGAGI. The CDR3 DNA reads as TGTGCCAGCACCCCGGGACAGGGGGTTGGGTATGGCTACACCTTC. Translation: CASTPGQGVGYGYTF.

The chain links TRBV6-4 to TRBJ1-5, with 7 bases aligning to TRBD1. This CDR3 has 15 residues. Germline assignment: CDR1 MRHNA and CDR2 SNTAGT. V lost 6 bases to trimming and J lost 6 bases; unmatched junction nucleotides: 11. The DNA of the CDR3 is TGTGCCAGCAGCCTCCAGGGGGGCGAGGGTCAGCCCCAGCATTTT. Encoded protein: CASSLQGGEGQPQHF.

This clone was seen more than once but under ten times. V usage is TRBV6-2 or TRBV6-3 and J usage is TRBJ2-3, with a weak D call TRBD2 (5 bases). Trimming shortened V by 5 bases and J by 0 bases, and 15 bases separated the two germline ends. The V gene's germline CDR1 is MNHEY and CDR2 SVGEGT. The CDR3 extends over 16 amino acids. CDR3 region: CASSPGLTSSTDTQYF. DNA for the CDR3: TGTGCCAGCAGTCCAGGACTCACCTCTAGCACAGATACGCAGTATTTT.

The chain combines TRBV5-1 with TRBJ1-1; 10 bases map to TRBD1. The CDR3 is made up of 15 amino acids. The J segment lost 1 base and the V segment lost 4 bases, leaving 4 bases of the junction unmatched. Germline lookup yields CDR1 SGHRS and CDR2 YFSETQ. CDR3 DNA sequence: TGCGCCAGCAGCGTGACAGGGGGCAAGAACACTGAAGCTTTCTTT. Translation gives CASSVTGGKNTEAFF.